This T cell receptor beta chain was sequenced during a study of shared clonotypes between healthy human individuals. Findings and limits, study-wide: Limitation of the genetic and exposure-history diversity represented came from the few donors.

Clones were sequenced by immunoSEQ multiplex PCR, and TCRdb holds only the in-frame ones, with some missing. The sample shows millions of clones, approximately 93% of them seen only once. With respect to this clone: Its matching antigen is unknown.

Naive CD4+ cells were CD45RA-selected; the remaining cells were memory. The CDR3 loop spans 16 amino acids. V dropped 4 bases and J dropped 5; count of bases not matched to a gene: 5. Per the germline V gene, CDR1 is MDHEN and CDR2 is SYDVKM. The sequence derives from a man aged 18-30 years in good health. Some clones in this sample may be carry-over from other donors' samples. This chain uses TRBV28 with TRBJ2-5; 15 nucleotides line up with TRBD2. Sequenced: naive CD4+ T cells from PBMCs. Documented subset: CD45RA+ positively selected. CDR3 nucleotides: TGTGCCAGCAGTTCCGGACTAGCGGGAGGGCGGGAGACCCAGTACTTC. As protein: CASSSGLAGGRETQYF.